This T cell receptor beta chain was retrieved from a study of blood T cell repertoires in COVID-19. Trimming took off 6 bases at V and 2 bases at J, with 5 bases between the two ends. CDR3 length: 11 residues. The V gene's germline CDR1 is SGHRS and CDR2 YFSETQ. Profiling relied on immunoSEQ multiplex PCR, and the TCRdb table lists in-frame clones only, not all of them. Found here are some 350,000 clones, approximately 86% of them singletons; the top ten hold approximately 2.9%. The sequenced sample consisted of peripheral blood. V is TRBV5-1 and J is TRBJ2-5, with D tentatively TRBD2 (5 bases). The sequence was collected from a human donor in a cohort sampled during active COVID-19. The CDR3 is CASTGQETQYF. CDR3 in DNA: TGCGCCAGCACGGGGCAAGAGACCCAGTACTTC. The whole variable domain, filled in from reference TRBV5-1 and TRBJ2-5, reads KAGVTQTPRYLIKTRGQQVTLSCSPISGHRSVSWYQQTPGQGLQFLFEYFSETQRNKGNFPGRFSGRQFSNSRSEMNVSTLELGDSALYLCASTGQETQYFGPGTRLLVL.